Presented here are 24 T cell receptor beta chains from one specimen sequenced in a study of STAT5B mutations in CD4+ large granular lymphocyte leukemia. Repertoires were generated with immunoSEQ multiplex PCR, while TCRdb's copy carries only in-frame clones and drops some. The data show tens of thousands of clones, over 65% seen once. The sequencing input was CD4+ T cells from blood buffy coats. These receptors originate from a human donor in good health.

The chain employs TRBV6-6 and TRBJ2-7; D gene unclear. CDR1 and CDR2 from the germline V gene are MNHNY and SVGAGI (reference sequence). This CDR3 is built from 14 residues. Deletions cut 0 bases from V and 4 bases from J, with 10 bases between. The CDR3 DNA follows: TGTGCCAGCAGTTACTCCGTGGGGATGTACGAGCAGTACTTC. This codes for CASSYSVGMYEQYF.

The CDR3 coding sequence is TGCGCCAGCAGCCCTTTAGTCGGGGAGCTGTTTTTT. It specifies CASSPLVGELFF. J is TRBJ2-2 and V is TRBV4-1; no firm D call. Germline CDR1 reads MGHRA; CDR2 reads YSYEKL. The CDR3 totals 12 residues. Trimming left V 4 bases short and J 7 bases short, with 7 bases between.

The genes are TRBV29-1 and TRBJ2-5; 7 positions match TRBD1. Germline V gene sequence: CDR1 SQVTM, CDR2 ANQGSEA. CDR3 length equals 14 residues. V was clipped by 0 bases and J by 2 bases; unmatched bases: 3. In nucleotides, the CDR3 is TGCAGCGTTGAAGACAGGGACAGACAAGAGACCCAGTACTTC. This encodes CSVEDRDRQETQYF.

The V gene is TRBV4-3, the J gene TRBJ2-7; 7 nucleotides agree with TRBD1. V trimming: 4 bases; J trimming: 1 base; junction bases outside the gene matches: 16. The CDR3 loop spans 18 amino acids. CDR1 is LGHNA and CDR2 is YSLEER in the germline V gene. CDR3 sequence reads: CASSRTGDSSSISYEQYF. In DNA, the CDR3 is TGCGCCAGCAGCCGGACCGGGGACAGTAGTAGTATTTCCTACGAGCAGTACTTC.

The V and J genes are TRBV20-1 and TRBJ1-1; D unresolved. Germline-derived CDR1 and CDR2 are DFQATT and SNEGSKA (reference sequence). Trimming stripped 3 bases from V and 10 bases from J, with 6 bases between. This CDR3 is built from 9 residues. The CDR3, as DNA: TGCAGTGCTAGTAGTTCAGCTTTCTTT. Translating it yields CSASSSAFF.

The V call is TRBV5-1, the J call TRBJ1-3; unclear D gene. Germline V CDR1 and CDR2: SGHRS, YFSETQ. V lost 0 bases to trimming and J lost 0 bases, with 10 bases between them. The length of the CDR3 is 16 residues. The CDR3 DNA reads TGCGCCAGCAGCTTGGCCGGACCGCACTCTGGAAACACCATATATTTT. Protein sequence: CASSLAGPHSGNTIYF.

The chain joins TRBV19 to TRBJ1-2; 9 positions match TRBD1. The J segment lost 8 bases and the V segment lost 6 bases, leaving 7 bases of the junction unmatched. The CDR3 runs to 13 residues. Germline CDR1 reads LNHDA; CDR2 reads SQIVND (reference sequence). The CDR3 protein is CASSQRTGEGYTF. The CDR3 nucleotides read TGTGCCAGTAGCCAACGGACAGGGGAAGGCTACACCTTC.

This clone appeared a few times. The chain has TRBV7-8 and TRBJ1-5, with TRBD1 matching 11 bases. With V trimmed by 1 base and J by 1 base, 9 bases remained unmatched. The CDR3 extends over 19 amino acids. Looked up from germline, CDR1 is SGHVS and CDR2 is FQNEAQ. The CDR3 DNA is TGTGCCAGCAGCTTAGTCGGGACAGGGGGTTGGGGGAGCAATCAGCCCCAGCATTTT. It codes for CASSLVGTGGWGSNQPQHF.

The V gene is TRBV7-9, the J gene TRBJ2-3; D may match TRBD1 or TRBD2 (5 bases each). Germline V gives CDR1 SEHNR, CDR2 FQNEAQ (reference sequence). Trimming cost V 2 bases and J 1 base, with 10 bases left between them. The CDR3 totals 15 residues. The CDR3 loop reads CASSLNLGGTDTQYF. The CDR3 nucleotides are TGTGCCAGCAGCTTAAATCTGGGGGGCACAGATACGCAGTATTTT.

The chain employs TRBV19 and TRBJ2-4; D is tentatively TRBD1 or TRBD2 (5 bases each). Trimming took off 7 bases at V and 9 bases at J, with 19 bases between the two ends. The CDR3 is 14 amino acids. CDR1 and CDR2 from the germline V gene are LNHDA and SQIVND (reference sequence). This CDR3 is CASTHPAGTGIQYF. CDR3 nucleotide sequence: TGTGCCAGTACCCATCCGGCAGGGACCGGCATTCAGTACTTC.

The chain carries TRBV19 and TRBJ1-3; no clear D gene. The CDR3 runs 16 residues. CDR1 and CDR2 (germline): LNHDA, SQIVND (reference sequence). Trimming shortened V by 3 bases and J by 0 bases, and 12 bases separated the two germline ends. The CDR3, as DNA: TGTGCCAGTAGTATCGCAGGAAGAAGCTCTGGAAACACCATATATTTT. Amino acids: CASSIAGRSSGNTIYF.

V and J are TRBV19 and TRBJ2-7; D is unclear. The V gene lost 3 bases and the J gene lost 3 bases, with 12 bases spanning the gap. The germline V gene encodes CDR1 LNHDA and CDR2 SQIVND (reference sequence). There are 14 residues in the CDR3. CDR3 sequence reads: CASSMAATHYEQYF. For the CDR3, the DNA is TGTGCCAGTAGTATGGCGGCAACTCACTACGAGCAGTACTTC.

The rearrangement joins TRBV7-7 to TRBJ2-3, with D possibly matching TRBD2 (6 bases). The CDR3 loop spans 15 amino acids. Looked up from germline, CDR1 is SSHAT and CDR2 is FNYEAQ (reference sequence). The germline V and J ends were trimmed by 2 bases and 2 bases, with 11 bases remaining between them. CDR3 sequence: CASSLRGGDTDTQYF. The CDR3 nucleotides read TGTGCCAGCAGCTTAAGGGGCGGGGACACAGATACGCAGTATTTT.

This clone has only a few counts. The chain combines TRBV18 with TRBJ1-6; no clear D. V was pared by 5 bases and J by 15 bases, with 11 bases between. In germline, CDR1 is KGHSH, CDR2 LQKENI. The CDR3 has 11 amino acids. CDR3 nucleotide sequence: TGTGCCAGCTCAAGTGGGAACGACCTCCACTTT. Amino acid sequence: CASSSGNDLHF.

The chain uses TRBV19 and TRBJ2-1; D is unresolved. V gave up 3 bases and J gave up 10 bases, with 16 bases separating them. The CDR3 extends over 14 amino acids. From germline, CDR1 is LNHDA and CDR2 SQIVND (reference sequence). The CDR3 nucleotides read TGTGCCAGTAGTATGGTATACGGCGTTTCGGAGCAGTTCTTC. It codes for CASSMVYGVSEQFF.

This clone showed up just once. The chain has TRBV5-4 and TRBJ2-5; D gene uncertain. CDR1 and CDR2 (germline): SGHNT, YYREEE (reference sequence). There are 13 residues in the CDR3. Trimming left V 4 bases short and J 5 bases short, with 12 bases between. The CDR3: CASSPAPSETQYF. The CDR3 coding sequence is TGTGCCAGCAGCCCTGCCCCTTCCGAGACCCAGTACTTC.

V gene TRBV6-5 combines with J gene TRBJ2-7; D possibly corresponds to TRBD2 (6 bases). Trimming pared 6 bases from V and 7 bases from J, leaving 10 bases between. This CDR3 is 11 amino acids long. Germline V gene lookup returns CDR1 MNHEY and CDR2 SVGAGI. Here the CDR3 reads CASRAAGEQYF. The CDR3 region has the DNA TGTGCCAGCAGGGCCGCGGGGGAGCAGTACTTC.

The chain uses TRBV20-1 and TRBJ2-1; D gene unclear. This CDR3 contains 10 residues. The germline V and J ends were trimmed by 4 bases and 10 bases, with 8 bases remaining between them. The V gene's germline CDR1 is DFQATT and CDR2 SNEGSKA (reference sequence). The CDR3 sequence is CSANGYEQFF. CDR3 DNA: TGCAGTGCTAACGGGTACGAGCAGTTCTTC.

V usage is TRBV9 and J usage is TRBJ2-3, with D perhaps TRBD1 (6 bases). CDR3 length: 15 amino acids. Trimming removed 1 base at V and 4 bases at J, with 13 bases between. Germline CDR1 is SGDLS and CDR2 is YYNGEE. CDR3 protein: CASSVTQGSADTQYF. The CDR3 nucleotides are TGTGCCAGCAGCGTAACCCAGGGGAGCGCAGATACGCAGTATTTT.

The chain joins TRBV5-1 to TRBJ2-3; maybe TRBD2 (6 bases). CDR3 length: 14 residues. V was shortened by 4 bases and J by 0 bases, with 9 bases between the two germline ends. The germline gives CDR1 SGHRS, CDR2 YFSETQ. CDR3 bases: TGCGCCAGCAGCACCGGGACTAGCACAGATACGCAGTATTTT. This encodes CASSTGTSTDTQYF.

The chain combines TRBV19 with TRBJ2-7; 7 bases map to TRBD2. This CDR3 region has 14 residues. CDR1 LNHDA and CDR2 SQIVND come from the germline V gene (reference sequence). V gave up 3 bases and J gave up 1 base; unmatched junction bases: 3. In nucleotides, the CDR3 is TGTGCCAGTAGTATCCAGGGAGGGTCCTACGAGCAGTACTTC. Translating gives CASSIQGGSYEQYF.

This clone was counted a few times. The chain uses TRBV7-9 and TRBJ1-6; D ambiguous. With 1 base removed from V and 4 bases from J, the gap between germline ends came to 8 bases. The CDR3 contains 15 residues. Germline CDR1 is SEHNR and CDR2 is FQNEAQ (reference sequence). CDR3 protein: CASSLGGGYNSPLHF. The CDR3 region has the DNA TGTGCCAGCAGCTTAGGGGGAGGGTATAATTCACCCCTCCACTTT.

This chain connects TRBV15 to TRBJ2-1; tentative D call: TRBD1 (6 bases). From germline, CDR1 is LNHNV and CDR2 YYDKDF (reference sequence). V was pared by 3 bases and J by 5 bases, with 14 bases between. This CDR3 has 15 amino acids. The CDR3 nucleotides are TGTGCCACCAGCAGGGTGCGGACAGTGGACAATGAGCAGTTCTTC. This gives the protein CATSRVRTVDNEQFF.

V gene TRBV2 combines with J gene TRBJ2-7; 8 bases are a match to TRBD2. The length of the CDR3 is 15 residues. Germline V CDR1 and CDR2: SNHLY, FYNNEI. Unmatched junction bases numbered 11, after V lost 5 bases and J lost 5 bases. The CDR3 coding sequence is TGTGCCAGCAGTCCCGAAGGGCGGGGGGTCCACGAGCAGTACTTC. Its protein product is CASSPEGRGVHEQYF.